These 14 T cell receptor beta chains were all obtained from the same sample, sequenced in a study of blood T cell repertoires in COVID-19. Clones were sequenced by immunoSEQ multiplex PCR, and TCRdb holds only the in-frame ones, with some missing. The sample carries about 240,000 clones, around nine tenths recorded once. The sample taken for sequencing was PBMCs or T cells enriched from blood (not recorded which). The receptor source for this set is a woman in her twenties or thirties who had recovered from COVID-19.

The CDR3 protein is CASSQSIAGGGTQYF. DNA for the CDR3: TGTGCCAGCAGCCAGAGTATAGCGGGAGGAGGGACGCAGTATTTT. This sequence joins TRBV3-1 (or the pseudogene TRBV3-2) and TRBJ2-3, with 10 bases fitting TRBD2. J was trimmed by 9 bases and V by 3 bases; bases with no gene match: 9. This CDR3 has 15 amino acids. Germline V gives CDR1 LGHDT, CDR2 YNNKEL (reference sequence).

The rearrangement joins TRBV4-3 to TRBJ2-1; TRBD2 matches at 8 bases. With 8 bases clipped from V and 1 base from J, the junction kept 13 bases outside the gene matches. This CDR3 has 17 residues. Germline V CDR1 and CDR2: LGHNA, YSLEER. The CDR3 coding sequence is TGCGCCAGCTCCCGGGCGGGAGGTGGCTTGTCCTACAATGAGCAGTTCTTC. Protein: CASSRAGGGLSYNEQFF.

The chain employs TRBV28 and TRBJ2-3; D unresolved. Trimming took 8 bases from V and 2 from J, leaving 8 bases between them. The CDR3 covers 12 residues. Germline V gene sequence: CDR1 MDHEN, CDR2 SYDVKM. The CDR3 protein is CASLSSTDTQYF. CDR3 coding DNA: TGTGCCAGCTTGAGTTCCACAGATACGCAGTATTTT.

This chain links TRBV7-9 with TRBJ1-2; D is undetermined. This CDR3 contains 13 residues. From germline, CDR1 is SEHNR and CDR2 FQNEAQ (reference sequence). The V end was cut by 5 bases, the J end by 4 bases, with 11 bases between. The CDR3 loop is CASSLRTSYGYTF. The CDR3 DNA follows: TGTGCCAGCAGCCTTAGAACTAGCTATGGCTACACCTTC.

The rearrangement joins TRBV11-2 to TRBJ2-7; TRBD2 might be the D (5 bases). The CDR3 length is 15 residues. Trimming pared 5 bases from V and 8 bases from J, leaving 22 bases between. The germline V gene has CDR1 SGHAT and CDR2 FQNNGV. This CDR3 is CASSPWSGSPLKQYF. In DNA form, the CDR3 reads TGTGCCAGCAGCCCCTGGAGTGGGAGCCCTTTGAAGCAGTACTTC. The whole variable domain, remainder taken from reference TRBV11-2 and TRBJ2-7, is EAGVAQSPRYKIIEKRQSVAFWCNPISGHATLYWYQQILGQGPKLLIQFQNNGVVDDSQLPKDRFSAERLKGVDSTLKIQPAKLEDSAVYLCASSPWSGSPLKQYFGPGTRLTVT.

This rearrangement joins TRBV4-3 to TRBJ1-2; no clear D. The CDR3 is 15 residues long. The germline CDR1 and CDR2 sequences are LGHNA and YSLEER. The ends were cut back, 8 bases at V and 3 bases at J, with 19 bases in the middle. Here the CDR3 DNA reads TGCGCCAGCCGGCAGGAACCCTTTGGTGACTATGGCTACACCTTC. Protein sequence: CASRQEPFGDYGYTF.

V is TRBV25-1 and J is TRBJ1-2; a possible D gene is TRBD1 (5 bases). Looked up from germline, CDR1 is MGHDK and CDR2 is SYGVNS. Trimming shortened V by 3 bases and J by 4 bases, and 15 bases separated the two germline ends. CDR3 length equals 15 residues. The chain's CDR3 is CASSDPTGNLYGYTF. The CDR3 DNA reads as TGTGCCAGCAGTGACCCTACAGGAAACCTCTATGGCTACACCTTC.

J is TRBJ1-1 and V is TRBV7-2, with D possibly matching TRBD1 (6 bases). Germline V CDR1 and CDR2: SGHTA, FQGNSA. The CDR3 contains 13 residues. V lost 5 bases, J lost 2 bases, and 9 bases lay in between. This CDR3 is CASSVQGNTEAFF. CDR3 bases: TGTGCCAGCAGCGTACAGGGTAACACTGAAGCTTTCTTT.

V gene TRBV20-1 combines with J gene TRBJ2-1; 8 bases align to TRBD1. This CDR3 is built from 10 residues. Germline V lookup: CDR1 DFQATT, CDR2 SNEGSKA (reference sequence). The CDR3 DNA sequence: TGCAGGACAGGGGCGAATGAGCAGTTCTTC. Protein product: CRTGANEQFF.

The chain joins TRBV18 to TRBJ1-1; 7 bases align to TRBD1. The V gene end was trimmed by 2 bases and the J gene end by 5 bases; junction bases not matched to a gene: 11. CDR3 length equals 16 residues. Germline CDR1 and CDR2: KGHSH and LQKENI. The CDR3 spells CASSPTGQWVGTEAFF. CDR3 sequence (DNA): TGTGCCAGCTCACCAACGGGACAGTGGGTCGGGACTGAAGCTTTCTTT.

The V and J genes are TRBV19 and TRBJ1-1; D gene uncertain. V shed 2 bases and J shed 1 base, with 17 bases lying between them. CDR3 length equals 17 residues. The V gene's germline CDR1 is LNHDA and CDR2 SQIVND (reference sequence). Here the CDR3 reads CASSILLEGRGNTEAFF. The CDR3 DNA sequence: TGTGCCAGTAGTATACTTCTTGAAGGACGGGGGAACACTGAAGCTTTCTTT.

The CDR3, as DNA: TGTGCCAGCAGTTCTTCCTTACAAACCCGAGAGACCCAGTACTTC. Protein product: CASSSSLQTRETQYF. The V and J genes are TRBV27 and TRBJ2-5; D is ambiguous. Germline CDR1 MNHEY, CDR2 SMNVEV (reference sequence). The CDR3 is made up of 15 amino acids. Trimming pared 4 bases from V and 4 bases from J, leaving 16 bases between.

The chain links TRBV13 to TRBJ1-3, with TRBD1 as a possible D gene (5 bases). CDR3 length equals 13 residues. V was shortened by 6 bases and J by 8 bases, with 14 bases between the two germline ends. From germline, CDR1 is PRHDT and CDR2 FYEKMQ (reference sequence). This chain's CDR3 is CASRAWGEDTIYF. The CDR3 DNA reads TGTGCCAGCAGGGCGTGGGGGGAGGACACCATATATTTT.

Worth noting for this clone: Other DNA sequences in the same sample also yield this CDR3. The rearrangement links TRBV11-2 to TRBJ1-1, with D unresolved. Trimming removed 0 bases at V and 3 bases at J, with 5 bases between. CDR1 SGHAT and CDR2 FQNNGV come from the germline V gene. This CDR3 region has 13 residues. The CDR3 is CASSLDRDTEAFF. In DNA form, the CDR3 reads TGTGCCAGCAGCTTAGACCGGGACACTGAAGCTTTCTTT.